The next 29 T cell receptor beta chains were all read from a single sample in a study of control samples from healthy donors and cancer patients. Sequenced by immunoSEQ multiplex PCR; TCRdb stores in-frame clones only, minus some. The table lists about 170,000 clones, just over 85% of them singletons, with about 5.3% in the top ten. Material: blood. The receptors stem from a woman in her 30s in good health.

The CDR3: CASSPGTGNTEAFF. CDR3 DNA sequence: TGCGCCAGCAGCCCCGGGACAGGGAACACTGAAGCTTTCTTT. This chain connects TRBV5-1 to TRBJ1-1; the match to TRBD1 covers 8 bases. The CDR3 is 14 residues long. The germline gives CDR1 SGHRS, CDR2 YFSETQ. V lost 4 bases and J lost 1; bases outside the gene matches: 3.

This clone was recorded a few times. The rearrangement uses TRBV5-1 and TRBJ1-3, with D hard to call. CDR3 size: 14 residues. Germline V lookup: CDR1 SGHRS, CDR2 YFSETQ. Trimming left V 4 bases short and J 0 bases short, with 8 bases between. CDR3 nucleotides: TGCGCCAGCAGCCTAGGCACCTCTGGAAACACCATATATTTT. Its translation: CASSLGTSGNTIYF.

The V and J genes are TRBV9 and TRBJ2-3; no clear D gene. The ends were cut back, 8 bases at V and 0 bases at J, with 7 bases in the middle. This CDR3 contains 12 residues. Germline values: CDR1 SGDLS, CDR2 YYNGEE. The CDR3 DNA sequence: TGTGCCAGTTCGGGTAGCACAGATACGCAGTATTTT. This gives the protein CASSGSTDTQYF.

The rearrangement uses TRBV7-2 and TRBJ2-1, with 11 positions matching TRBD2. After removal of 0 bases from V and 9 bases from J, the junction contained 7 bases not matched to a gene. Germline values: CDR1 SGHTA, CDR2 FQGNSA. The CDR3 has 16 amino acids. The CDR3 coding sequence is TGTGCCAGCAGCTTAGCGTATAGCGGGAGGGCCGCTGAGCAGTTCTTC. It codes for CASSLAYSGRAAEQFF.

V and J are TRBV28 and TRBJ1-4; no firm D call. V dropped 2 bases and J dropped 3 bases, with 13 bases sitting between them. The germline gives CDR1 MDHEN, CDR2 SYDVKM. The CDR3 length is 16 residues. For the CDR3, the DNA is TGTGCCAGCAGTTTAGCTACAGTGGCGCCTAATGAAAAACTGTTTTTT. Its protein is CASSLATVAPNEKLFF. Filled out from reference TRBV28 and TRBJ1-4, the complete variable domain reads DVKVTQSSRYLVKRTGEKVFLECVQDMDHENMFWYRQDPGLGLRLIYFSYDVKMKEKGDIPEGYSVSREKKERFSLILESASTNQTSMYLCASSLATVAPNEKLFFGSGTQLSVL.

The chain recombines TRBV2 with TRBJ1-3, with no clear D. Per germline, CDR1 SNHLY and CDR2 FYNNEI. Trimming removed 1 base at V and 2 bases at J, with 12 bases between. The CDR3 is 16 amino acids. The CDR3 region has the DNA TGTGCCAGCAGTGAAGGGGTTTCTGCCGCTGGAAACACCATATATTTT. Amino acids: CASSEGVSAAGNTIYF. The entire variable domain, with the rest obtained from reference TRBV2 and TRBJ1-3, is as follows: EPEVTQTPSHQVTQMGQEVILRCVPISNHLYFYWYRQILGQKVEFLVSFYNNEISEKSEIFDDQFSVERPDGSNFTLKIRSTKLEDSAMYFCASSEGVSAAGNTIYFGEGSWLTVV.

The chain employs TRBV5-1 and TRBJ2-2, with 11 bases that match TRBD1. V trimming: 4 bases; J trimming: 4 bases; junction bases outside the gene matches: 6. This CDR3 has 16 residues. Per germline, CDR1 SGHRS and CDR2 YFSETQ. CDR3 loop: CASSRAGQGGTGELFF. In DNA, the CDR3 is TGCGCCAGCAGCCGGGCGGGACAGGGGGGCACCGGGGAGCTGTTTTTT.

The rearrangement joins TRBV4-2 to TRBJ2-1; D is perhaps TRBD1 or TRBD2 (6 bases each). CDR1 is LGHNA, CDR2 YNFKEQ, per germline. The length of the CDR3 is 15 residues. The germline V and J ends were trimmed by 1 base and 8 bases, with 15 bases remaining between them. In DNA form, the CDR3 reads TGTGCCAGCAGCCAAGGGGGGGCAGTCGGCGATGAGCAGTTCTTC. It is translated as CASSQGGAVGDEQFF.

V usage is TRBV3-1 (or the pseudogene TRBV3-2) and J usage is TRBJ2-1; 10 bases map to TRBD2. J lost 4 bases, V lost 0 bases, and 15 bases had no gene match. Per germline, CDR1 LGHDT and CDR2 YNNKEL (reference sequence). The CDR3 loop spans 20 amino acids. The CDR3 DNA sequence: TGTGCCAGCAGCCAAGAAGTTCTAGCGGGGGCCTCAGAGCGTTACAATGAGCAGTTCTTC. Translating it yields CASSQEVLAGASERYNEQFF.

This sequence joins TRBV15 and TRBJ1-4; D call uncertain. V shed 2 bases and J shed 0 bases, with 4 bases lying between them. The CDR3 has 14 residues. Germline V CDR1 and CDR2: LNHNV, YYDKDF (reference sequence). CDR3 in amino acids: CATSRFPTNEKLFF. DNA for the CDR3: TGTGCCACCAGCAGATTCCCAACTAATGAAAAACTGTTTTTT.

The V and J genes are TRBV6-5 and TRBJ2-1; D may match TRBD1 or TRBD2 (5 bases each). Trimming removed 4 bases from V and 5 bases from J, with 9 bases in between. In germline, CDR1 is MNHEY, CDR2 SVGAGI. CDR3 length: 13 amino acids. CDR3 sequence (DNA): TGTGCCAGCAGTTCGGGACCTAACAATGAGCAGTTCTTC. This codes for CASSSGPNNEQFF.

CDR3 in amino acids: CASTQMTDTGELFF. The CDR3 coding sequence is TGCGCCAGCACCCAGATGACTGACACCGGGGAGCTGTTTTTT. The chain carries TRBV5-1 and TRBJ2-2; no clear D gene. The CDR3 contains 14 residues. Germline values: CDR1 SGHRS, CDR2 YFSETQ. V was trimmed by 6 bases and J by 3 bases, leaving 12 bases between them.

The J gene is TRBJ1-2, the V gene TRBV28; possibly TRBD1 for D (6 bases). This CDR3 is 14 amino acids long. The V end lost 6 bases, the J end lost 7 bases, and 18 bases lay between the germline ends. Per germline, CDR1 MDHEN and CDR2 SYDVKM. CDR3 sequence (DNA): TGTGCCAGCAGCTCGTTAGGGGGGGCGTCTGGCTACACCTTC. Translating gives CASSSLGGASGYTF.

This chain connects TRBV18 to TRBJ2-1, with TRBD2 matching 11 bases. The CDR3 consists of 15 residues. The trim removed 5 bases at V and 6 bases at J, leaving 6 bases unmatched. CDR1 is KGHSH and CDR2 is LQKENI in the germline V gene. The CDR3 here is CASSSGLAGLNEQFF. The CDR3 DNA sequence: TGTGCCAGCTCATCCGGACTAGCGGGCCTCAATGAGCAGTTCTTC.

The chain is built from TRBV28 and TRBJ2-3; 8 nucleotides match TRBD2. The CDR3 is 15 residues long. The trim removed 2 bases at V and 4 bases at J, leaving 5 bases unmatched. CDR1 MDHEN and CDR2 SYDVKM come from the germline V gene. The CDR3 sequence: CASSLSFSGADTQYF. CDR3 sequence (DNA): TGTGCCAGCAGTTTAAGTTTTAGCGGGGCAGATACGCAGTATTTT.

The chain uses TRBV27 and TRBJ1-6; D not certain. CDR1 MNHEY and CDR2 SMNVEV come from the germline V gene (reference sequence). The V gene lost 4 bases and the J gene lost 7 bases, with 8 bases spanning the gap. The CDR3 runs to 13 residues. The CDR3 spells CASSSGPNSPLHF. CDR3 DNA: TGTGCCAGCAGTTCAGGCCCAAATTCACCCCTCCACTTT.

The chain employs TRBV6-7 and TRBJ2-3, with 7 bases lining up with TRBD2. TRBV6-7 counts as an open reading frame of uncertain function. CDR3 length equals 16 residues. V lost 5 bases to trimming and J lost 5 bases; unmatched junction nucleotides: 13. In DNA form, the CDR3 reads TGTGCCAGCAGTCCCCCTTGGGGGGGTAGTATAGATACGCAGTATTTT. The encoded protein is CASSPPWGGSIDTQYF.

The V and J genes are TRBV24-1 and TRBJ1-1; no clear D. The length of the CDR3 is 11 residues. Germline V gene lookup returns CDR1 KGHDR and CDR2 SFDVKD. The ends were cut back, 6 bases at V and 2 bases at J, with 3 bases in the middle. CDR3: CATSINTEAFF. The CDR3 coding sequence is TGTGCCACCAGTATTAACACTGAAGCTTTCTTT.

In DNA form, the CDR3 reads TGTGCCAGCAGCCAAGAAATAACGAGCGTATTACCCCCCAATGAGCAGTTCTTC. Encoded protein: CASSQEITSVLPPNEQFF. The V and J genes are TRBV4-2 and TRBJ2-1; D remains ambiguous. The CDR3 runs 18 residues. Germline V gives CDR1 LGHNA, CDR2 YNFKEQ. Trimming removed 0 bases from V and 6 bases from J, with 21 bases in between.

V and J are TRBV28 and TRBJ1-5; a possible D gene is TRBD1 (6 bases). The CDR3 runs to 14 residues. CDR1 and CDR2 from the germline V gene are MDHEN and SYDVKM. Deletions cut 6 bases from V and 6 bases from J, with 15 bases between. This CDR3 reads CASSLALGGQPQHF. In nucleotides, the CDR3 is TGTGCCAGCAGCCTTGCCTTAGGGGGTCAGCCCCAGCATTTT.

The chain has TRBV6-1 and TRBJ2-7; TRBD1 matches at 8 bases. Trimming cost V 2 bases and J 3 bases; bases outside gene matches: 6. CDR3 length: 15 amino acids. The germline CDR1 and CDR2 sequences are MNHNS and SASEGT. The CDR3 loop reads CASSEPGQGSYEQYF. Written as DNA, the CDR3 is TGTGCCAGCAGTGAACCAGGACAGGGAAGCTACGAGCAGTACTTC.

The V call is TRBV18, the J call TRBJ2-1; D is unresolved. V lost 6 bases and J 0 bases, leaving 6 bases between the germline ends. This CDR3 is built from 13 residues. The germline V gene encodes CDR1 KGHSH and CDR2 LQKENI. DNA of the CDR3: TGTGCCAGCTCCCCCCTCTCCTACAATGAGCAGTTCTTC. Translating it yields CASSPLSYNEQFF. Full variable domain (rest looked up from reference TRBV18 and TRBJ2-1): NAGVMQNPRHLVRRRGQEARLRCSPMKGHSHVYWYRQLPEEGLKFMVYLQKENIIDESGMPKERFSAEFPKEGPSILRIQQVVRGDSAAYFCASSPLSYNEQFFGPGTRLTVL.

For the CDR3, the DNA is TGTGCCAGCAGCTCGACTAGCGGGGGACAAGAGACCCAGTACTTC. This translates into CASSSTSGGQETQYF. The chain recombines TRBV5-4 with TRBJ2-5; 12 bases agree with TRBD2. The CDR3 has 15 residues. Germline V gives CDR1 SGHNT, CDR2 YYREEE (reference sequence). With V trimmed by 3 bases and J by 2 bases, 2 bases remained unmatched.

The V and J genes are TRBV20-1 and TRBJ1-1; D not resolved. Germline-derived CDR1 and CDR2 are DFQATT and SNEGSKA (reference sequence). The CDR3 loop spans 15 amino acids. V shed 3 bases and J shed 1 base, with 15 bases lying between them. The CDR3, as DNA: TGCAGTGCTAGTAGGTCTCGTTGGCAGAACACTGAAGCTTTCTTT. Its protein product is CSASRSRWQNTEAFF.

This chain links TRBV5-1 with TRBJ2-3; D is undetermined. The CDR3 is made up of 18 amino acids. V lost 0 bases to trimming and J lost 2 bases, with 19 bases between them. Germline loops: CDR1 SGHRS, CDR2 YFSETQ. The CDR3 loop is CASSLVSSANKNTDTQYF. The CDR3 coding sequence is TGCGCCAGCAGCTTGGTCTCATCGGCTAACAAAAACACAGATACGCAGTATTTT.

The chain combines TRBV14 with TRBJ2-3; D is unclear. From germline, CDR1 is SGHDN and CDR2 FVKESK. V lost 2 bases to trimming and J lost 0 bases, with 12 bases between them. CDR3 length: 16 residues. DNA of the CDR3: TGTGCCAGCAGCCAAACAGAGGACCCTAGCACAGATACGCAGTATTTT. It codes for CASSQTEDPSTDTQYF.

The V call is TRBV7-8, the J call TRBJ2-2, with 8 bases identical to TRBD2. Looked up from germline, CDR1 is SGHVS and CDR2 is FQNEAQ. V gave up 5 bases and J gave up 5 bases; unmatched junction bases: 10. This CDR3 has 16 residues. CDR3 in amino acids: CASSPIAGKRTGELFF. In DNA form, the CDR3 reads TGTGCCAGCAGCCCCATAGCGGGGAAGAGGACCGGGGAGCTGTTTTTT.

This chain connects TRBV7-8 to TRBJ1-4; 10 bases agree with TRBD1. This CDR3 comprises 15 residues. V trimming: 5 bases; J trimming: 8 bases; junction bases outside the gene matches: 8. CDR1 and CDR2 (germline): SGHVS, FQNEAQ. CDR3 DNA sequence: TGTGCCAGCAGCGGGCGACAGGGGGCGGACGAAAAACTGTTTTTT. It encodes CASSGRQGADEKLFF.

This chain links TRBV6-4 with TRBJ1-1; no definite D call. V lost 4 bases to trimming and J lost 1 base, with 10 bases between them. CDR1 MRHNA and CDR2 SNTAGT come from the germline V gene. The CDR3 contains 14 residues. The CDR3 DNA reads as TGTGCCAGCAGTGTGGATTCGGAGAACACTGAAGCTTTCTTT. It yields the protein CASSVDSENTEAFF.